This paragraph covers one T cell receptor beta chain sequence. The antigen is undetermined. The PCR ran on 60 Vbeta and 13 Jbeta primers. Sequenced by immunoSEQ multiplex PCR; TCRdb stores in-frame clones only, minus some. Its clone listing holds around 130,000 clones. Deletions cut 2 bases from V and 2 bases from J, with 12 bases between. Germline assignment: CDR1 KGHSH and CDR2 LQKENI. The CDR3 is made up of 15 amino acids. The sample originates from a study of cytomegalovirus exposure and HLA in healthy donors. Study details: An early data release held 70 million to 90 million unique TCRs from HLA-typed donors.

Overall study results and limits: Reports described diagnosis of cytomegalovirus status by the classifier as highly specific and sensitive.

Input material: PBMCs. The V call is TRBV18, the J call TRBJ1-1; weak D call: TRBD1 (6 bases). The TCR was taken from a woman aged 40 to 50 in good health and CMV-seronegative. CDR3 DNA sequence: TGTGCCAGCTCACCAGGATCAGGGGCTAACACTGAAGCTTTCTTT. It specifies CASSPGSGANTEAFF.